This is a list of T cell receptor beta chains from one sample in a study of T cell responses to AZD1222 COVID-19 vaccine. TCRdb's copy holds only in-frame clones and misses some; the assay was immunoSEQ multiplex PCR. This sample carries 60,000 to 85,000 clones, around 86% of them seen once, and the ten largest clones take 18%. This specimen was peripheral blood, taken 28 days after the second AZD1222 dose. Source of these receptors: an adult who received the AZD1222 COVID-19 vaccine. Each CDR3 is given with its conserved first and last residue. D genes are given only for firm matches. Clone size appears in some rows only: once, few, many, or a class for an expanded clone.

CDR3 protein: CSASGTDNSPLHF
CDR3 DNA: TGCAGTGCTAGTGGGACGGATAATTCACCCCTCCACTTT
J gene: TRBJ1-6
V gene: TRBV20-1
D gene: .
clone size: medium-sized

CDR3 protein: CASSLNNYGYTF
CDR3 DNA: TGTGCCAGCAGTTTAAATAACTATGGCTACACCTTC
J gene: TRBJ1-2
V gene: TRBV28
D gene: .
clone size: .

CDR3 protein: CASSLWAGELFF
CDR3 DNA: TGTGCCAGCAGCTTATGGGCCGGGGAGCTGTTTTTT
J gene: TRBJ2-2
V gene: TRBV7-2
D gene: .
clone size: .

CDR3 protein: CASSPAGQGAENEQYF
CDR3 DNA: TGTGCCAGCTCCCCTGCGGGACAGGGGGCAGAAAACGAGCAGTACTTC
J gene: TRBJ2-7
V gene: TRBV18
D gene: TRBD1
clone size: .

CDR3 protein: CASSVGQGGGEKLFF
CDR3 DNA: TGTGCCAGCAGCGTGGGACAGGGAGGTGGAGAAAAACTGTTTTTT
J gene: TRBJ1-4
V gene: TRBV9
D gene: TRBD1
clone size: .

CDR3 protein: CASSLGWGDTEAFF
CDR3 DNA: TGTGCCAGCAGCTTGGGATGGGGGGACACTGAAGCTTTCTTT
J gene: TRBJ1-1
V gene: TRBV5-4
D gene: .
clone size: few

CDR3 protein: CASSNRGTNEKLFF
CDR3 DNA: TGTGCCAGCAGTAACAGGGGAACTAATGAAAAACTGTTTTTT
J gene: TRBJ1-4
V gene: TRBV2
D gene: TRBD1
clone size: .

CDR3 protein: CASSDSTSGGHNEQFF
CDR3 DNA: TGTGCCAGCAGTGACTCGACTAGCGGGGGGCACAATGAGCAGTTCTTC
J gene: TRBJ2-1
V gene: TRBV6-4
D gene: TRBD2
clone size: .

CDR3 protein: CASSPTGTGVYGYTF
CDR3 DNA: TGTGCCAGCAGCCCGACCGGGACAGGGGTCTATGGCTACACCTTC
J gene: TRBJ1-2
V gene: TRBV9
D gene: TRBD1
clone size: .

CDR3 protein: CASSLDVASGTDTQYF
CDR3 DNA: TGTGCCAGCAGCTTAGACGTGGCGTCCGGCACAGATACGCAGTATTTT
J gene: TRBJ2-3
V gene: TRBV11-2
D gene: .
clone size: .

CDR3 protein: CASSQVSEKLFF
CDR3 DNA: TGTGCCAGCAGCCAAGTGTCGGAAAAACTGTTTTTT
J gene: TRBJ1-4
V gene: TRBV14
D gene: .
clone size: .

CDR3 protein: CASSLYRQYNSPLHF
CDR3 DNA: TGTGCCAGCAGTTTATATCGACAGTATAATTCACCCCTCCACTTT
J gene: TRBJ1-6
V gene: TRBV27
D gene: .
clone size: .

CDR3 protein: CATALGHYQETQYF
CDR3 DNA: TGTGCCACTGCTTTGGGACACTACCAAGAGACCCAGTACTTC
J gene: TRBJ2-5
V gene: TRBV5-6
D gene: .
clone size: once

CDR3 protein: CASSYPDEKLFF
CDR3 DNA: TGTGCCAGCAGTTACCCCGATGAAAAACTGTTTTTT
J gene: TRBJ1-4
V gene: TRBV6-2/TRBV6-3
D gene: .
clone size: .

CDR3 protein: CASSPQGHYDQETQYF
CDR3 DNA: TGTGCCAGCAGCCCCCAGGGGCACTACGATCAAGAGACCCAGTACTTC
J gene: TRBJ2-5
V gene: TRBV3-1/TRBV3-2
D gene: .
clone size: .

CDR3 protein: CATTGQIGISGYTF
CDR3 DNA: TGTGCCACTACCGGCCAGATTGGAATATCTGGCTACACCTTC
J gene: TRBJ1-2
V gene: TRBV11-2
D gene: .
clone size: .

CDR3 protein: CASSMHQGSGNTIYF
CDR3 DNA: TGTGCCAGCAGCATGCATCAGGGTTCCGGAAACACCATATATTTT
J gene: TRBJ1-3
V gene: TRBV11-2
D gene: .
clone size: .

CDR3 protein: CASSLPPAGLITDTQYF
CDR3 DNA: TGTGCCAGCAGCTTACCCCCCGCGGGACTTATCACAGATACGCAGTATTTT
J gene: TRBJ2-3
V gene: TRBV7-2
D gene: .
clone size: medium-sized

CDR3 protein: CASSFRGTDTQYF
CDR3 DNA: TGTGCCAGCAGCTTCCGGGGCACAGATACGCAGTATTTT
J gene: TRBJ2-3
V gene: TRBV7-9
D gene: .
clone size: .

CDR3 protein: CASSPMTGVHYGYTF
CDR3 DNA: TGTGCCAGCAGCCCCATGACAGGGGTACACTATGGCTACACCTTC
J gene: TRBJ1-2
V gene: TRBV7-2
D gene: TRBD1
clone size: .

CDR3 protein: CASSELAGFTGELFF
CDR3 DNA: TGTGCCAGCAGCGAACTAGCGGGATTCACCGGGGAGCTGTTTTTT
J gene: TRBJ2-2
V gene: TRBV7-9
D gene: TRBD2
clone size: .

CDR3 protein: CASSQVASSPLHF
CDR3 DNA: TGTGCCAGCAGCCAAGTAGCCAGCTCACCCCTCCACTTT
J gene: TRBJ1-6
V gene: TRBV14
D gene: .
clone size: .